This T cell receptor (beta chain) was observed in a study of blood T cells in healthy people across ages. Study observations and caveats: Whereas aged donors had fewer naive CD4+ cells, long-lived donors had more of them and higher diversity. TCR beta diversity tracked closely with naive T cell percentage.

This clonotype came up a few times. Antigen: not known. Primers used in a second PCR of about 7 to 12 cycles were a sample-barcoded 5' primer and a J-beta primer mix. One entry per CDR3 protein results from TCRdb running MiXCR on the 5' RACE reads. In the table there are 590,000 or so distinct CDR3 sequences, about 30% of which are singletons. The V and J ends lost 5 bases and 0 bases respectively, with 16 bases between them. The CDR3 has 16 amino acids. Germline CDR1 reads MNHEY; CDR2 reads SVGAGI. The chain joins TRBV6-5 to TRBJ1-1; the D gene is possibly TRBD1 (5 bases). This clonotype originated in a woman older than 75 in good health. Sample: blood. The CDR3 nucleotides are TGTGCCAGCAGTCCCGCTGTGACAGCCATGAACACTGAAGCTTTCTTT. Translation: CASSPAVTAMNTEAFF.